The 16 T cell receptor beta chains listed next were all sequenced from one sample in a study of T cell responses to AZD1222 COVID-19 vaccine. Some clones are missing from TCRdb's copy, which holds only in-frame ones; the method was immunoSEQ multiplex PCR. The sample holds about 130,000 clones, around 89% seen once. The sample here was peripheral blood, taken on day 0 of AZD1222 vaccination. Receptors were obtained from an adult in good health.

The gene calls are TRBV28 and TRBJ1-2, with 10 bases identical to TRBD1. The CDR3 consists of 17 residues. Per germline, CDR1 MDHEN and CDR2 SYDVKM. V shed 1 base and J 1 base; nucleotides not matched to a gene: 6. The CDR3 DNA sequence: TGTGCCAGCAGTTTATCGGGACAGGGGTACGGTAACTATGGCTACACCTTC. It translates to CASSLSGQGYGNYGYTF.

The gene calls are TRBV7-9 and TRBJ2-7; D ambiguous. V lost 5 bases and J lost 6, with 14 bases in between. This CDR3 comprises 13 residues. The germline V gene has CDR1 SEHNR and CDR2 FQNEAQ (reference sequence). In DNA, the CDR3 is TGTGCCAGCAGCAAATCTGGGCCCCCCGAGCAGTACTTC. Residues: CASSKSGPPEQYF.

The gene calls are TRBV6-5 and TRBJ1-1; D is unresolved. The CDR3 is 12 residues long. The germline V gene encodes CDR1 MNHEY and CDR2 SVGAGI. Trimming removed 8 bases from V and 6 bases from J, with 13 bases in between. Here the CDR3 reads CASFGLRSEAFF. As DNA, the CDR3 is TGTGCCAGCTTCGGTCTCCGTTCTGAAGCTTTCTTT.

This clone was seen a few times. J is TRBJ2-7 and V is TRBV28, with 10 positions matching TRBD2. The CDR3 is made up of 14 amino acids. In germline, CDR1 is MDHEN, CDR2 SYDVKM. Trimming removed 5 bases from V and 3 bases from J; junction bases left unmatched: 4. DNA of the CDR3: TGTGCCAGCAGTGCTAGCGGGAGTGGCTACGAGCAGTACTTC. This codes for CASSASGSGYEQYF.

V usage is TRBV5-6 and J usage is TRBJ1-5; no clear D gene. The CDR3 sequence is 16 residues long. V lost 3 bases, J lost 0 bases, and 13 bases lay in between. CDR1 and CDR2 from the germline V gene are SGHDT and YYEEEE. Written as DNA, the CDR3 is TGTGCCAGCAGCTCATGGGGTAAGGGTAGCAATCAGCCCCAGCATTTT. Protein product: CASSSWGKGSNQPQHF.

The V call is TRBV28, the J call TRBJ2-3, with 11 nucleotides matching TRBD2. This CDR3 contains 14 residues. V trimming: 10 bases; J trimming: 8 bases; junction bases outside the gene matches: 11. Germline CDR1 and CDR2: MDHEN and SYDVKM. The CDR3 DNA follows: TGTGCCACCGTTACTAGCGGGGGTGGAACTACGCAGTATTTT. Its protein product is CATVTSGGGTTQYF.

This clone was detected only once. The CDR3 protein is CASSGDRGDYGYTF. In DNA, the CDR3 is TGCGCCAGCAGCGGGGACAGGGGTGACTATGGCTACACCTTC. V gene TRBV5-1 combines with J gene TRBJ1-2; 10 bases are shared with TRBD1. The V gene end was trimmed by 4 bases and the J gene end by 3 bases; junction bases not matched to a gene: 3. The CDR3 sequence is 14 residues long. CDR1 and CDR2 from the germline V gene are SGHRS and YFSETQ.

The gene calls are TRBV3-1 (or the pseudogene TRBV3-2) and TRBJ2-4; 7 bases align to TRBD2. The CDR3 is 17 residues long. V trimming: 0 bases; J trimming: 3 bases; junction bases outside the gene matches: 8. Germline V lookup: CDR1 LGHDT, CDR2 YNNKEL (reference sequence). This chain's CDR3 is CASSQDSGRRGKNIQYF. DNA of the CDR3: TGTGCCAGCAGCCAAGATTCCGGGAGGAGAGGCAAAAACATTCAGTACTTC.

This clone came up once. The CDR3 coding sequence is TGTGCCAGCAGCCCTAGCGGGTGGATAGTGGGCGAGCAGTACTTC. Protein product: CASSPSGWIVGEQYF. The rearrangement uses TRBV3-1 (or the pseudogene TRBV3-2) and TRBJ2-7, with TRBD2 matching 8 bases. After removal of 4 bases from V and 6 bases from J, the junction contained 11 bases not matched to a gene. The CDR3 is 15 residues long. The germline V gene has CDR1 LGHDT and CDR2 YNNKEL (reference sequence).

The chain couples TRBV9 to TRBJ2-5; unclear D gene. Germline CDR1 and CDR2: SGDLS and YYNGEE. The CDR3 is 13 residues long. The V end lost 0 bases, the J end lost 5 bases, and 8 bases lay between the germline ends. As DNA, the CDR3 is TGTGCCAGCAGCGTAGGTGCCGGGGAGACCCAGTACTTC. Amino acids: CASSVGAGETQYF.

The chain uses TRBV29-1 and TRBJ1-1; the D is unclear. Germline values: CDR1 SQVTM, CDR2 ANQGSEA. V shed 7 bases and J shed 1 base, with 13 bases lying between them. The CDR3 is 13 residues long. In DNA, the CDR3 is TGCAGCGGTGTCGTGGGCGAGAACACTGAAGCTTTCTTT. This translates into CSGVVGENTEAFF.

The chain recombines TRBV3-1 (or the pseudogene TRBV3-2) with TRBJ2-2; D could derive from TRBD1 or TRBD2 (5 bases each). The CDR3 has 14 amino acids. V shed 4 bases and J shed 4 bases, with 10 bases lying between them. CDR1 LGHDT and CDR2 YNNKEL come from the germline V gene (reference sequence). DNA for the CDR3: TGTGCCAGCAGCCGAGGGGTGGGCACCGGGGAGCTGTTTTTT. Translation gives CASSRGVGTGELFF.

The chain combines TRBV18 with TRBJ1-1; 7 nucleotides agree with TRBD1. CDR1 and CDR2 (germline): KGHSH, LQKENI. This CDR3 comprises 15 residues. V lost 5 bases and J lost 2; bases outside the gene matches: 8. The CDR3 is CASSTNDRVNTEAFF. The CDR3 DNA follows: TGTGCCAGCTCAACAAATGACAGGGTTAACACTGAAGCTTTCTTT.

The chain joins TRBV3-1 (or the pseudogene TRBV3-2) to TRBJ2-2; D is undetermined. The V gene's germline CDR1 is LGHDT and CDR2 YNNKEL (reference sequence). Trimming cost V 3 bases and J 1 base, with 6 bases left between them. This CDR3 has 14 residues. The CDR3 reads CASSHRKNTGELFF. As DNA, the CDR3 is TGTGCCAGCAGCCACAGAAAGAACACCGGGGAGCTGTTTTTT.

V gene TRBV6-6 combines with J gene TRBJ1-2; D is unclear. From germline, CDR1 is MNHNY and CDR2 SVGAGI (reference sequence). The V gene lost 5 bases and the J gene lost 5 bases, with 12 bases spanning the gap. The CDR3 contains 13 residues. CDR3 region: CASSPPADYGYTF. The DNA of the CDR3 is TGTGCCAGCAGTCCCCCGGCCGATTATGGCTACACCTTC.

J is TRBJ2-7 and V is TRBV11-1; D ambiguous. V was pared by 3 bases and J by 4 bases, with 7 bases between. The CDR3 runs to 12 residues. The germline gives CDR1 SGHAT, CDR2 FQDESV (reference sequence). The CDR3: CASSFHPYEQYF. In DNA form, the CDR3 reads TGTGCCAGCAGCTTTCACCCGTACGAGCAGTACTTC.